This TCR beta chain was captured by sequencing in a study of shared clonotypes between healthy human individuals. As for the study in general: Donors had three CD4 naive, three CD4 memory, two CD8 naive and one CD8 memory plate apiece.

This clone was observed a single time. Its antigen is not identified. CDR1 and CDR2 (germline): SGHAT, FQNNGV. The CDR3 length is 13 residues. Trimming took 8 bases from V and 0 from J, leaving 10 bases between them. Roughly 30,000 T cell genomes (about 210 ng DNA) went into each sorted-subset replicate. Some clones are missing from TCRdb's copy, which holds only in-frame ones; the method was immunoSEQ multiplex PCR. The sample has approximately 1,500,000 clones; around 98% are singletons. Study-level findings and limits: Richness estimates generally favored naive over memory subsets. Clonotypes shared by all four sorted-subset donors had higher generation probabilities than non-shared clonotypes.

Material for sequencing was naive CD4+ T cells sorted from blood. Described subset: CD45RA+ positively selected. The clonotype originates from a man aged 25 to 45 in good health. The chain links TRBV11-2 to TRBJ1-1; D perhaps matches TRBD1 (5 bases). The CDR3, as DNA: TGTGCCAGCGCGAGACAGATGAACACTGAAGCTTTCTTT. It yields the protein CASARQMNTEAFF. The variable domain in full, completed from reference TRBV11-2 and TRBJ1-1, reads EAGVAQSPRYKIIEKRQSVAFWCNPISGHATLYWYQQILGQGPKLLIQFQNNGVVDDSQLPKDRFSAERLKGVDSTLKIQPAKLEDSAVYLCASARQMNTEAFFGQGTRLTVV.